A selection of T cell receptor beta chains follows, all from one sample in a study of vaccination effects on CD4 cells after COVID-19. The antigens these receptors bind are not known. Only in-frame clones appear in the TCRdb table, and some are missing; sequencing was by immunoSEQ multiplex PCR. The sample holds 15,000 to 20,000 clones, about three quarters seen once. The specimen was CD4+ T cells from PBMCs cultured with HCoV-NL63 spike peptides, collected after COVID-19 vaccination. These receptors all come from a human donor who received a COVID-19 vaccine. The CDR3 runs from the conserved cysteine through the conserved F or W. The D gene is left open where the match is weak. Expanded clones get a size class; other rows say once, few or many, or leave the size out.

TRBD2 TRBJ2-7 TRBV7-2 few TGTGCCAGCAGCTTAGGGCTAGCGGGAGGCTCCTACGAGCAGTACTTC CASSLGLAGGSYEQYF
TRBD2 TRBJ2-7 TRBV6-5 - TGTGCCAGCAGTTACAATGGGCCTGCGGGGGCCTACGAGCAGTACTTC CASSYNGPAGAYEQYF
TRBD1 TRBJ1-1 TRBV15 - TGTGCCACCACACCGGGACAGTTCCTCGGTGAAGCTTTCTTT CATTPGQFLGEAFF
- TRBJ1-4 TRBV12-3/TRBV12-4 - TGTGCCAGTGGAGGGGTAGGTGAAAAACTGTTTTTT CASGGVGEKLFF
- TRBJ1-6 TRBV28 - TGTGCCAGCAGTTTATTTGGGGAAAGTTCACCCCTCCACTTT CASSLFGESSPLHF
TRBD1 TRBJ1-2 TRBV28 - TGTGCCAGCAGTTTACTTCTGGGACAGGGGCTTTATGGCTACACCTTC CASSLLLGQGLYGYTF
- TRBJ2-3 TRBV2 few TGTGCCAGCAGGCCCTTACAGGGAGGCACAGATACGCAGTATTTT CASRPLQGGTDTQYF
TRBD2 TRBJ2-2 TRBV6-5 few TGTGCCAGCAGTTCCGCGGGGGCCGGGGAGCTGTTTTTT CASSSAGAGELFF
TRBD2 TRBJ2-7 TRBV11-2 - TGTGCCAGCAGCCCAGGTCCCCAGACTAGCGGGTTCGAGCAGTACTTC CASSPGPQTSGFEQYF
- TRBJ2-1 TRBV6-6 - TGTGCCAGCAGTTCTAGGGGGAAGGATGAGCAGTTCTTC CASSSRGKDEQFF
TRBD2 TRBJ2-6 TRBV5-4 - TGTGCCAGCGGTGGGACTAGCGGCTCTGGGGCCAACGTCCTGACTTTC CASGGTSGSGANVLTF
- TRBJ1-5 TRBV28 - TGTGCCAGCAGCCCCCCACAGGAGGGGGTTTATAGCAATCAGCCCCAGCATTTT CASSPPQEGVYSNQPQHF
- TRBJ2-7 TRBV6-5 - TGTGCCAGCAGTTCCTTCACCCGGAGCTCCTACGAGCAGTACTTC CASSSFTRSSYEQYF
- TRBJ2-5 TRBV6-6 - TGTGCCAGCAGTAGGAAGGGGGGCGGTACCCAGTACTTC CASSRKGGGTQYF
- TRBJ2-6 TRBV6-1 - TGTGCCAGCAGTGATGGGTGGAGCTCTGGGGCCAACGTCCTGACTTTC CASSDGWSSGANVLTF
TRBD2 TRBJ2-6 TRBV14 - TGTGCCAGCAGCCCCACGGGGGGAGGGGCCAACGTCCTGACTTTC CASSPTGGGANVLTF
- TRBJ1-3 TRBV6-1 once TGTGCCAGCAGTGACCCGGGGACCGTAGGAAACACCATATATTTT CASSDPGTVGNTIYF
- TRBJ1-2 TRBV24-1 - TGTGCCACCAGTGAGTTAGGGTACGGCTACACCTTC CATSELGYGYTF
- TRBJ2-2 TRBV6-5 once TGTGCCAGCAGTTACTTCGTGGGGTACACCGGGGAGCTGTTTTTT CASSYFVGYTGELFF
- TRBJ1-2 TRBV5-1 - TGCGCCAGCAGCTTGGTCGGGCAGGACTATGGCTACACCTTC CASSLVGQDYGYTF
- TRBJ1-5 TRBV7-2 few TGTGCCAGCAGCTTAGGGGGGATTGGCAATCAGCCCCAGCATTTT CASSLGGIGNQPQHF
- TRBJ2-3 TRBV5-4 - TGTGCCAGCAGCTTTGGACAGGGAGGGGCAGATACGCAGTATTTT CASSFGQGGADTQYF
- TRBJ1-3 TRBV30 - TGTGCCTGGAGTCGGACCACAAGCTCTGGAAACACCATATATTTT CAWSRTTSSGNTIYF
TRBD1 TRBJ1-1 TRBV6-5 - TGTGCCAGCAGAGCAGGGGGGGAGAACACTGAAGCTTTCTTT CASRAGGENTEAFF
TRBD2 TRBJ2-3 TRBV5-1 - TGCGCCAGCAGAGAAGGGACTAGCGGATACACAGATACGCAGTATTTT CASREGTSGYTDTQYF
- TRBJ1-1 TRBV4-1 - TGCGCCAGCAGCCAGCCGGGTCCTGAAGCTTTCTTT CASSQPGPEAFF
- TRBJ2-7 TRBV3-1/TRBV3-2 - TGTGCCAGCAGCCAGGGGGCGGGTTACCGCTACGAGCAGTACTTC CASSQGAGYRYEQYF
- TRBJ2-7 TRBV9 few TGTGCCAGCAGCGTGGAAGATCTACGCGAGCAGTACTTC CASSVEDLREQYF
- TRBJ2-3 TRBV7-2 - TGTGCCAGCAGCTTAGTAGGGGATACGCAGTATTTT CASSLVGDTQYF
TRBD1 TRBJ1-1 TRBV18 - TGTGCCAGCTCCCCGACAGGGTCGAACACTGAAGCTTTCTTT CASSPTGSNTEAFF
- TRBJ1-5 TRBV3-1/TRBV3-2 - TGTGCCAGCAGCCAAGATGCCGGGTTTGGTCAGCCCCAGCATTTT CASSQDAGFGQPQHF
- TRBJ2-5 TRBV9 - TGTGCCAGCAGCGTAGGTAGTATCCCGCAAGAGACCCAGTACTTC CASSVGSIPQETQYF
- TRBJ2-7 TRBV2 - TGTGCCAGCAGGATACTATACGAGCAGTACTTC CASRILYEQYF
- TRBJ1-6 TRBV12-3/TRBV12-4 - TGTGCCAGCAGTTTATATCGACCACCCCTCCACTTT CASSLYRPPLHF
TRBD2 TRBJ2-5 TRBV5-1 - TGCGCCAGCAGCTCACTAGCGGGAGTGGGTGAGACCCAGTACTTC CASSSLAGVGETQYF
TRBD2 TRBJ2-1 TRBV11-2 - TGTGCCAGCAGACGGCTAGCGGTTAGGAGCTCCTACAATGAGCAGTTCTTC CASRRLAVRSSYNEQFF